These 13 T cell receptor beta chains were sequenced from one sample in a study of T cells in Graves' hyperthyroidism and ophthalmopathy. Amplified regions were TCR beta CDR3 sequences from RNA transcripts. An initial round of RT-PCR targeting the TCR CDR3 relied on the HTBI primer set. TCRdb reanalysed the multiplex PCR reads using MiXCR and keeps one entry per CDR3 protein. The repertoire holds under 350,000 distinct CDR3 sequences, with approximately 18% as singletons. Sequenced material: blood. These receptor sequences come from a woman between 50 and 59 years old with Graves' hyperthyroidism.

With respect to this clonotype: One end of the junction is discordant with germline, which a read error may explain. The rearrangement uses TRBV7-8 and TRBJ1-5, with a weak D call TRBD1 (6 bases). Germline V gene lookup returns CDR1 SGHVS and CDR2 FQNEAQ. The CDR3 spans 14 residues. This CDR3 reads CAGSLRPGDQPQHF. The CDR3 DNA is TGTGCCGGCAGCTTGAGGCCAGGGGATCAGCCCCAGCATTTT.

In DNA form, the CDR3 reads TGTGCCAGCAGTGACAAAACCGGGACAGCTAATGAAAAACTGTTTTTT. It yields the protein CASSDKTGTANEKLFF. V and J are TRBV6-1 and TRBJ1-4; 7 bases line up with TRBD1. The junction had 7 bases not matched to a gene; V was cut back by 3 bases and J by 3 bases. CDR1 MNHNS and CDR2 SASEGT come from the germline V gene. CDR3 size: 16 residues.

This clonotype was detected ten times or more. CDR3 amino acids: CASSFHQANTGELFF. Here the CDR3 DNA reads TGTGCCAGCAGTTTTCATCAGGCGAACACCGGGGAGCTGTTTTTT. The gene calls are TRBV28 and TRBJ2-2; no clear D gene. With 3 bases removed from V and 0 bases from J, the gap between germline ends came to 8 bases. This CDR3 spans 15 amino acids. CDR1 MDHEN and CDR2 SYDVKM come from the germline V gene.

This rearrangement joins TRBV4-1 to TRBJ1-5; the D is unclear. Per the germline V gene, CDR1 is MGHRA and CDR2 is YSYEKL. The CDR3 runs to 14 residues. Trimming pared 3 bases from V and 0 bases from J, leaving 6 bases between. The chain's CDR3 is CASSQVASNQPQHF. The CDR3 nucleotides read TGCGCCAGCAGCCAGGTGGCTAGCAATCAGCCCCAGCATTTT.

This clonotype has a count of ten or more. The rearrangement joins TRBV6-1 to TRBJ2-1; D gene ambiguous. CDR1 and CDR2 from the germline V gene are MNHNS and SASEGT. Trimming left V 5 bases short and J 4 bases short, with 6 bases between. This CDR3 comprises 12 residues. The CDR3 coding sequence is TGTGCCAGCAGTACCCGTTACAATGAGCAGTTCTTC. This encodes CASSTRYNEQFF.

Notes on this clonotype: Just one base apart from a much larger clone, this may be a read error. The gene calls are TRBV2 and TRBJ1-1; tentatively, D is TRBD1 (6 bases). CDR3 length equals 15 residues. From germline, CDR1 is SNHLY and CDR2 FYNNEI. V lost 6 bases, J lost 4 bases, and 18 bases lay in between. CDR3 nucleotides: TGTGCCAGCAGCAGAAAAAGAGGAGGGGGCACTGAAGCTTTCTTT. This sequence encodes CASSRKRGGGTEAFF.

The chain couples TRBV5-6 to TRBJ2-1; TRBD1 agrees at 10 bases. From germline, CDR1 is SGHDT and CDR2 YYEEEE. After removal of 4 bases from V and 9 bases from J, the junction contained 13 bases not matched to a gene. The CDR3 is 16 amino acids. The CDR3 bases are TGTGCCAGCAGCCAAAGACAGGGGGCGCGATCAAGTGAGCAGTTCTTC. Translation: CASSQRQGARSSEQFF.

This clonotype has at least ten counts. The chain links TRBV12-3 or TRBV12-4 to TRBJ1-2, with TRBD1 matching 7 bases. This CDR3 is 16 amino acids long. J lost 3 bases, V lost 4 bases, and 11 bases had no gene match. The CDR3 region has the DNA TGTGCCAGCAGTTCTAATACAGGGGCGCAGGACTATGGCTACACCTTC. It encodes CASSSNTGAQDYGYTF.

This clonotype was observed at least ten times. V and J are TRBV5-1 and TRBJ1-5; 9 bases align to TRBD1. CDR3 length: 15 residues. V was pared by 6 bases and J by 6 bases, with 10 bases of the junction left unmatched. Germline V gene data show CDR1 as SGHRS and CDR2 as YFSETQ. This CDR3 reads CASTYPDRGIQPQHF. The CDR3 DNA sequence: TGCGCCAGCACCTACCCCGACAGGGGGATTCAGCCCCAGCATTTT. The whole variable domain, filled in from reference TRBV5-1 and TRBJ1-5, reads KAGVTQTPRYLIKTRGQQVTLSCSPISGHRSVSWYQQTPGQGLQFLFEYFSETQRNKGNFPGRFSGRQFSNSRSEMNVSTLELGDSALYLCASTYPDRGIQPQHFGDGTRLSIL.

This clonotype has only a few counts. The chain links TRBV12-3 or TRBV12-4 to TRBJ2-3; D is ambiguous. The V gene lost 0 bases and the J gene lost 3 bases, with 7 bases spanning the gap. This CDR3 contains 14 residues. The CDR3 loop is CASSLASGTDTQYF. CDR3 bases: TGTGCCAGCAGTTTAGCTTCGGGTACAGATACGCAGTATTTT.

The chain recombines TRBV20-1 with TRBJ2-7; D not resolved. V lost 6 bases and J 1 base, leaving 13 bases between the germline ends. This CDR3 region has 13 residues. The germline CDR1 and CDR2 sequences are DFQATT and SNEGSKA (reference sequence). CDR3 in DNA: TGCAGTGCCCCGTCTGTACTTTCCTACGAGCAGTACTTC. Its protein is CSAPSVLSYEQYF.

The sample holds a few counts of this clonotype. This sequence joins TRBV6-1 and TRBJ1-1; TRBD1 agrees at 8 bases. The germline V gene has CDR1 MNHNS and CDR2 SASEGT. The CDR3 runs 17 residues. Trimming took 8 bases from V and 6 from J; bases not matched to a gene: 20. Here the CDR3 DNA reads TGTGCCAGCGGACAGGCCCGGACAGGGTCTCGGTCATCTGAAGCTTTCTTT. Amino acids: CASGQARTGSRSSEAFF.

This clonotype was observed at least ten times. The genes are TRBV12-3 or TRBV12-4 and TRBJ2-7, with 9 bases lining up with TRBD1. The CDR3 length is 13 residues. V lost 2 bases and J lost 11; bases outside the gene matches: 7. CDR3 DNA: TGTGCCAGCAGTTTAATGGGACAGGGTAAGAAGTACTTC. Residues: CASSLMGQGKKYF.